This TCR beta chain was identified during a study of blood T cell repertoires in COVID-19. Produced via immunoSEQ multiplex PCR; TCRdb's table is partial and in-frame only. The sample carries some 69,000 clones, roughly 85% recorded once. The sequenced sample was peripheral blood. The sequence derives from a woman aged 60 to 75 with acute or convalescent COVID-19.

The CDR3 sequence is CAISESNTLGGNTQYF. The CDR3 region has the DNA TGTGCCATCAGTGAGTCGAACACCCTTGGAGGGAATACGCAGTATTTT. V gene TRBV10-3 combines with J gene TRBJ2-3; the D gene is possibly TRBD2 (6 bases). Looked up from germline, CDR1 is ENHRY and CDR2 is SYGVKD. Trimming pared 0 bases from V and 7 bases from J, leaving 17 bases between. There are 16 residues in the CDR3.